The 16 T cell receptor beta chains in this list originate from one sample, sequenced in a study of T cell repertoires in cytomegalovirus infection. TCRdb ran MiXCR on the reads and lists one entry per CDR3 protein. The data hold roughly 320,000 distinct CDR3 sequences, with over 7.5% observed a single time. Sequencing used PBMCs. The receptors shown here come from a human donor in good health (CMV status not recorded). Some clones in this sample may be carry-over from other donors' samples.

This clonotype was seen more than once but under ten times. J is TRBJ2-3 and V is TRBV10-2; D is perhaps TRBD1 (5 bases). The CDR3 spans 14 residues. Germline CDR1 reads WSHSY; CDR2 reads SAAADI. V gave up 7 bases and J gave up 0 bases, with 11 bases separating them. The DNA for the CDR3 is TGCGCCAGCACCGGGCAGGGAAGCACAGATACGCAGTATTTT. Its protein product is CASTGQGSTDTQYF.

Worth noting for this clonotype: Just one base apart from a much larger clone, this may be a read error. The chain joins TRBV29-1 to TRBJ1-2; no reliable D call. The CDR3 contains 11 residues. Germline loops: CDR1 SQVTM, CDR2 ANQGSEA. Trimming cost V 7 bases and J 8 bases, with 14 bases left between them. The CDR3 loop is CSALSGCGYTF. As DNA, the CDR3 is TGCAGCGCACTGTCGGGTTGCGGCTACACCTTC.

This clonotype was seen only a few times. The chain carries TRBV4-3 and TRBJ1-4; D gene ambiguous. The CDR3 is 17 amino acids. The ends were cut back, 5 bases at V and 4 bases at J, with 20 bases in the middle. Germline CDR1 LGHNA, CDR2 YSLEER. The CDR3 loop is CASSYQDLGFSNEKLFF. The CDR3 coding sequence is TGCGCCAGCAGCTACCAAGATCTCGGGTTTAGTAATGAAAAACTGTTTTTT.

This chain connects TRBV6-4 to TRBJ2-1, with D perhaps TRBD1 or TRBD2 (5 bases each). From germline, CDR1 is MRHNA and CDR2 SNTAGT. The CDR3 consists of 14 residues. Trimming stripped 5 bases from V and 4 bases from J, with 12 bases between. The CDR3 DNA reads as TGTGCCAGCAGTTCCCGGGACGGTTACAATGAGCAGTTCTTC. Translation gives CASSSRDGYNEQFF.

This clonotype was seen a handful of times. The chain carries TRBV5-4 and TRBJ2-2, with D maybe TRBD1 (6 bases). This CDR3 comprises 16 residues. From germline, CDR1 is SGHNT and CDR2 YYREEE (reference sequence). The ends were cut back, 3 bases at V and 0 bases at J, with 12 bases in the middle. DNA of the CDR3: TGTGCCAGCAGCTCTGGGGGCAGGGCGAACACCGGGGAGCTGTTTTTT. Translated, it gives CASSSGGRANTGELFF.

This clonotype was counted ten times or more. The chain links TRBV4-2 to TRBJ2-3; D not certain. The CDR3 consists of 15 residues. Per the germline V gene, CDR1 is LGHNA and CDR2 is YNFKEQ. Trimming cost V 0 bases and J 2 bases, with 9 bases left between them. The CDR3 sequence is CASSQDGVFTDTQYF. Written as DNA, the CDR3 is TGTGCCAGCAGCCAAGATGGAGTTTTCACAGATACGCAGTATTTT.

This clonotype was recorded a few times. The V gene is TRBV7-8, the J gene TRBJ1-6; D perhaps matches TRBD1 (5 bases). Germline V gene lookup returns CDR1 SGHVS and CDR2 FQNEAQ. V was shortened by 0 bases and J by 1 base, with 10 bases between the two germline ends. The CDR3 has 17 amino acids. Written as DNA, the CDR3 is TGTGCCAGCAGCTTAGCATATGGGGGTTCCTATAATTCACCCCTCCACTTT. This encodes CASSLAYGGSYNSPLHF.

The V gene is TRBV27, the J gene TRBJ2-6, with 7 positions matching TRBD2. CDR1 and CDR2 (germline): MNHEY, SMNVEV (reference sequence). The CDR3 totals 16 residues. V shed 6 bases, J shed 2 bases, and the junction held 7 bases outside the gene matches. Here the CDR3 reads CASRPSGGPGANVLTF. The CDR3 coding sequence is TGTGCCAGCAGACCCTCGGGGGGACCTGGGGCCAACGTCCTGACTTTC. The whole variable domain, filled in from reference TRBV27 and TRBJ2-6, reads EAQVTQNPRYLITVTGKKLTVTCSQNMNHEYMSWYRQDPGLGLRQIYYSMNVEVTDKGDVPEGYKVSRKEKRNFPLILESPSPNQTSLYFCASRPSGGPGANVLTFGAGSRLTVL.

This clonotype has at least ten counts. The chain is built from TRBV27 and TRBJ1-1; D is undetermined. Deletions cut 1 base from V and 5 bases from J, with 14 bases between. The germline CDR1 and CDR2 sequences are MNHEY and SMNVEV (reference sequence). The CDR3 contains 15 residues. The CDR3 sequence is CASSLLRATGTEAFF. For the CDR3, the DNA is TGTGCCAGCAGTTTATTGAGGGCGACTGGAACTGAAGCTTTCTTT.

This clonotype was counted ten times or more. V usage is TRBV12-3 or TRBV12-4 and J usage is TRBJ1-4, with D unresolved. Trimming removed 5 bases from V and 5 bases from J, with 15 bases in between. This CDR3 is 15 amino acids long. The CDR3 here is CASSPHGDSNEKLFF. The DNA for the CDR3 is TGTGCCAGCAGTCCTCACGGGGATTCCAATGAAAAACTGTTTTTT.

This chain uses TRBV9 with TRBJ2-4, with D possibly matching TRBD1 (5 bases). V shed 0 bases and J shed 8 bases, with 15 bases lying between them. CDR3 length equals 15 residues. Germline V CDR1 and CDR2: SGDLS, YYNGEE. Written as DNA, the CDR3 is TGTGCCAGCAGCGTAGGCTGGGGCCCCTATGACATTCAGTACTTC. Its translation is CASSVGWGPYDIQYF.

The chain has TRBV12-3 or TRBV12-4 and TRBJ2-3, with TRBD2 matching over 7 bases. The CDR3 has 14 amino acids. After removal of 7 bases from V and 1 base from J, the junction contained 5 bases not matched to a gene. The CDR3 sequence: CASNLSGGTDTQYF. The CDR3 coding sequence is TGTGCCAGCAACCTGAGCGGGGGCACAGATACGCAGTATTTT.

V and J are TRBV5-4 and TRBJ2-2; 9 bases fit TRBD2. The J segment lost 8 bases and the V segment lost 0 bases, leaving 8 bases of the junction unmatched. The CDR3 has 16 amino acids. CDR1 SGHNT and CDR2 YYREEE come from the germline V gene (reference sequence). This CDR3 is CASSLGSSGVYGELFF. The CDR3 coding sequence is TGTGCCAGCAGCTTGGGGTCTAGCGGGGTATATGGGGAGCTGTTTTTT.

V usage is TRBV6-2 or TRBV6-3 and J usage is TRBJ2-6; 9 positions agree with TRBD1. The CDR3 covers 17 residues. Trimming at V came to 6 bases and at J to 0 bases, leaving 6 bases not matched to a gene. The germline V gene encodes CDR1 MNHEY and CDR2 SVGEGT. This chain's CDR3 is CASSKGQGASGANVLTF. The CDR3, as DNA: TGTGCCAGCAGCAAGGGACAGGGCGCCTCTGGGGCCAACGTCCTGACTTTC.

This clonotype was observed a few times. The chain joins TRBV2 to TRBJ1-5, with D tentatively TRBD1 (6 bases). The CDR3 is made up of 15 amino acids. V lost 6 bases to trimming and J lost 11 bases, with 23 bases between them. Germline V gene lookup returns CDR1 SNHLY and CDR2 FYNNEI. In DNA form, the CDR3 reads TGTGCCAGCAGCGGAGGTGGACAGTCGGTGGTATCCCAGCATTTT. Protein sequence: CASSGGGQSVVSQHF. The complete variable domain, with remaining parts taken from reference TRBV2 and TRBJ1-5, reads EPEVTQTPSHQVTQMGQEVILRCVPISNHLYFYWYRQILGQKVEFLVSFYNNEISEKSEIFDDQFSVERPDGSNFTLKIRSTKLEDSAMYFCASSGGGQSVVSQHFGDGTRLSIL.

The CDR3 here is CAILGGNTIYF. The CDR3 nucleotides read TGTGCCATACTGGGGGGAAACACCATATATTTT. The rearrangement uses TRBV12-3 or TRBV12-4 and TRBJ1-3; D not resolved. The CDR3 length is 11 residues. Trimming took off 10 bases at V and 4 bases at J, with 8 bases between the two ends.